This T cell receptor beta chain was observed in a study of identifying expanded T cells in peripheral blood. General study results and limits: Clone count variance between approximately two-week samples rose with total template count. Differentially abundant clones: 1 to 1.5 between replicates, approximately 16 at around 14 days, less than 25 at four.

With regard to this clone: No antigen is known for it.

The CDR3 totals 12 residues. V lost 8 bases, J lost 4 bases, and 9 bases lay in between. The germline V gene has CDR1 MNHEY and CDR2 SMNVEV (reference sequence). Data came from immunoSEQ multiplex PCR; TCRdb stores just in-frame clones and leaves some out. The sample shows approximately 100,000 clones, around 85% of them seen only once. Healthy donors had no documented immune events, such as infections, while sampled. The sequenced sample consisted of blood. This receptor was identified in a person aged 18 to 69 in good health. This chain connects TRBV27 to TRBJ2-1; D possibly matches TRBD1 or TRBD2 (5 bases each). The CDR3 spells CASRDGYNEQFF. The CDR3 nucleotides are TGTGCCAGCCGGGACGGGTACAATGAGCAGTTCTTC.